This T cell receptor beta chain is drawn from a study of blood T cell repertoires in COVID-19. Study at large: Samples representing acute and convalescent COVID-19 were sourced from the United States, Italy and Spain. T cells, B-cell-depleted T cells, or PBMCs supplied cDNA or gDNA.

Per the germline V gene, CDR1 is SGHTA and CDR2 is FQGTGA. This CDR3 is built from 18 residues. Deletions cut 1 base from V and 4 bases from J, with 19 bases between. In the study's own analysis: The authors estimated nucleated cell counts from reference gene primer amplification. Data came from immunoSEQ multiplex PCR; TCRdb stores just in-frame clones and leaves some out. V and J calls and clone size are as listed in that table; D and trimming were resolved from the DNA. The table has over 200,000 clones, over 80% seen once. Seattle's enrolled individuals joined amid active infection and were then monitored longitudinally.

Sequencing was done on a sample of peripheral blood. The chain employs TRBV7-3 and TRBJ2-2, with D possibly matching TRBD2 (5 bases). The clonotype was recovered from a man aged 25 to 45 with COVID-19, enrolled during active disease. CDR3 bases: TGTGCCAGCAGCTTAAGTTCGCAGCGGAAACAACGCACCGGGGAGCTGTTTTTT. The encoded protein is CASSLSSQRKQRTGELFF.